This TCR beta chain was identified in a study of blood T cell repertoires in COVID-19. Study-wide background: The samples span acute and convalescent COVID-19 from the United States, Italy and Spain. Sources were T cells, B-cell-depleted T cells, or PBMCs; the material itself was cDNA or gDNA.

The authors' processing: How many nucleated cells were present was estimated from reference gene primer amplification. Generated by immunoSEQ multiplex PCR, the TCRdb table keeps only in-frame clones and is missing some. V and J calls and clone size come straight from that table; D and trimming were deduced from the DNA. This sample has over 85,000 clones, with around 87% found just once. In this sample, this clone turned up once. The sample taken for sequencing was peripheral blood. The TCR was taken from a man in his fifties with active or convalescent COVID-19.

The CDR3 nucleotides read TGTGCCAGCAGTACCTACAGGGGGGTTAATGAAAAACTGTTTTTT. Translated, it gives CASSTYRGVNEKLFF. The rearrangement uses TRBV2 and TRBJ1-4, with 8 nucleotides matching TRBD1. CDR3 length: 15 residues. V gave up 5 bases and J gave up 4 bases; unmatched junction bases: 6. Looked up from germline, CDR1 is SNHLY and CDR2 is FYNNEI.